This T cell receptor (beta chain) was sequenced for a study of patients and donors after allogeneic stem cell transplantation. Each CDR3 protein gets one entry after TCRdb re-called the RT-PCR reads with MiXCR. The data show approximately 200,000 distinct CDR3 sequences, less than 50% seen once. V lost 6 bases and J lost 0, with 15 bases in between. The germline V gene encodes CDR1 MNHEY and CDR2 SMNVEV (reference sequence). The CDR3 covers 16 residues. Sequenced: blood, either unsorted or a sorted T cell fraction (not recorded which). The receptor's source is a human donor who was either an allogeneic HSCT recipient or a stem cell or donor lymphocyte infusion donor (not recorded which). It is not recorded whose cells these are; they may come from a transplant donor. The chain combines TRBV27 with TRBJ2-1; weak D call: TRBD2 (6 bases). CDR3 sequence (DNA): TGTGCCAGCAGCAGGGCGGGGCCAAGCTCCTACAATGAGCAGTTCTTC. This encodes CASSRAGPSSYNEQFF.